The clone carrying this T cell receptor beta chain has at least ten counts. The data were obtained in a study of T-cell reconstitution after alpha-beta-depleted transplantation in children. V dropped 1 base and J dropped 5 bases, with 6 bases sitting between them. The CDR3 sequence is 13 residues long. The V gene's germline CDR1 is SGHTA and CDR2 FQGNSA. Preparation of the TCRbeta library was carried out with unique molecular identifiers. TCRdb used MiXCR to reprocess the PCR reads, holding one entry per CDR3 protein. The sample lists approximately 250,000 distinct CDR3 sequences; around 8.9% were seen once.

The V call is TRBV7-2, the J call TRBJ1-5, with unresolved D. Sequences were derived from PBMCs from the stem cell graft donor, sampled from the stem cell graft. This receptor was taken from a human donor who donated a stem cell graft to a child with SCID. The CDR3 region is CASSLVVDQPQHF. CDR3 DNA sequence: TGTGCCAGCAGCTTAGTTGTGGATCAGCCCCAGCATTTT.